This is a list of T cell receptor beta chains from one sample in a study of T cell repertoires in cytomegalovirus infection. Each CDR3 protein is one row after TCRdb ran MiXCR on the reads. The profile shows fewer than 350,000 distinct CDR3 sequences, over 7.5% of them singletons. The sequenced sample was PBMCs. Receptors originate from a human donor in good health (CMV status not recorded). Some clones in this sample may be carry-over from other donors' samples. Each CDR3 is given with its conserved first and last residue. The D gene is left open where the match is weak. The listing skips clone size in some rows; elsewhere it reads once, few, many or a size class.

CDR3 length: 15
V gene: TRBV28
D gene: TRBD2
clone size: many
J gene: TRBJ2-5
CDR3 DNA: TGTGCCAGCTCCCAAGCGGGAGGGGTTCGAGAGACCCAGTACTTC
CDR3 protein: CASSQAGGVRETQYF

CDR3 length: 12
V gene: TRBV7-3
D gene: -
clone size: -
J gene: TRBJ2-1
CDR3 DNA: TGTGCCAGCAGGTCGGCTGGGACTTCTGAGTTCTTC
CDR3 protein: CASRSAGTSEFF

CDR3 length: 14
V gene: TRBV27
D gene: -
clone size: -
J gene: TRBJ2-7
CDR3 DNA: TGTGCCAGCAGTGATGGGGGAAGGTCCTACGAGCAGTACTTC
CDR3 protein: CASSDGGRSYEQYF

CDR3 length: 16
V gene: TRBV12-3/TRBV12-4
D gene: TRBD2
clone size: few
J gene: TRBJ2-2
CDR3 DNA: TGTGCCAGCAGTTTATCTAGCGGGAAGGACACCGGGGAGCTGTTTTTT
CDR3 protein: CASSLSSGKDTGELFF

CDR3 length: 15
V gene: TRBV11-2
D gene: -
clone size: few
J gene: TRBJ1-1
CDR3 DNA: TGTGCCAGCAGCTTAGAAGTCAGAATGAACACTGAAGCTTTCTTT
CDR3 protein: CASSLEVRMNTEAFF

CDR3 length: 13
V gene: TRBV12-3/TRBV12-4
D gene: TRBD2
clone size: few
J gene: TRBJ2-7
CDR3 DNA: TGTGCCAGCACGGCGGGGGTCCCCCACGAGCAGTACTTC
CDR3 protein: CASTAGVPHEQYF

CDR3 length: 18
V gene: TRBV6-2/TRBV6-3
D gene: TRBD1
clone size: few
J gene: TRBJ2-4
CDR3 DNA: TGTGCCAGCAGCCCTTTACCGGGACAGGGGGCGGCCAAAAACATTCAGTACTTC
CDR3 protein: CASSPLPGQGAAKNIQYF

CDR3 length: 13
V gene: TRBV7-2
D gene: TRBD2
clone size: few
J gene: TRBJ2-1
CDR3 DNA: TGTGCCAGCAGCTTTGCGGGAGTTGGTGAGCAGTTCTTC
CDR3 protein: CASSFAGVGEQFF

CDR3 length: 14
V gene: TRBV5-6
D gene: TRBD1
clone size: few
J gene: TRBJ2-7
CDR3 DNA: TGTGCCAGCAGCTTGGGGCAGGGGGCGAGCGAGCAGTACTTC
CDR3 protein: CASSLGQGASEQYF

CDR3 length: 15
V gene: TRBV6-1
D gene: -
clone size: many
J gene: TRBJ1-4
CDR3 DNA: TGTGCCAGCAGTGAATGGGGACGGCAAAATGAAAAACTGTTTTTT
CDR3 protein: CASSEWGRQNEKLFF

CDR3 length: 14
V gene: TRBV7-2
D gene: -
clone size: many
J gene: TRBJ1-2
CDR3 DNA: TGTGCCAGCAGCTTTGACAGTGCCGACTATGGCTACACCTTC
CDR3 protein: CASSFDSADYGYTF

CDR3 length: 14
V gene: TRBV6-8
D gene: -
clone size: few
J gene: TRBJ2-7
CDR3 DNA: TGTGCCAGCAGCCAGACGGGGGAGGTTGGCGAGCAGTACTTC
CDR3 protein: CASSQTGEVGEQYF

CDR3 length: 13
V gene: TRBV7-4
D gene: -
clone size: -
J gene: TRBJ2-5
CDR3 DNA: TGTGCCAGCAGCTTATTCAACCAAGAGACCCAGTACTTC
CDR3 protein: CASSLFNQETQYF

CDR3 length: 14
V gene: TRBV7-6
D gene: TRBD2
clone size: many
J gene: TRBJ2-3
CDR3 DNA: TGTGCCAGCAGCCTCCTGGGGGGGAAGGATACGCAGTATTTT
CDR3 protein: CASSLLGGKDTQYF

CDR3 length: 16
V gene: TRBV14
D gene: TRBD1
clone size: many
J gene: TRBJ1-4
CDR3 DNA: TGTGCCACCAAGGGGGCGCGGCAAGGAACTAATGAAAAACTGTTTTTT
CDR3 protein: CATKGARQGTNEKLFF

CDR3 length: 14
V gene: TRBV7-4
D gene: TRBD1
clone size: few
J gene: TRBJ2-5
CDR3 DNA: TGTGCCAGCAGCTACGGACAGGGGCAAGAGACCCAGTACTTC
CDR3 protein: CASSYGQGQETQYF

CDR3 length: 14
V gene: TRBV7-8
D gene: -
clone size: many
J gene: TRBJ1-4
CDR3 DNA: TGTGCCAGCAGCTCGCAGTCTCTTAATGAAAAACTGTTTTTT
CDR3 protein: CASSSQSLNEKLFF

CDR3 length: 15
V gene: TRBV28
D gene: -
clone size: few
J gene: TRBJ2-4
CDR3 DNA: TGTGCCAGCAGTTTATCAGCTAACCCCGGGAGCCAACAAAACTTC
CDR3 protein: CASSLSANPGSQQNF

CDR3 length: 14
V gene: TRBV25-1
D gene: -
clone size: many
J gene: TRBJ1-1
CDR3 DNA: TGTGCCAGCAGTGGATACACAGACAACACTGAAGCTTTCTTT
CDR3 protein: CASSGYTDNTEAFF

CDR3 length: 15
V gene: TRBV7-2
D gene: -
clone size: many
J gene: TRBJ2-3
CDR3 DNA: TGTGCCAGCAGCTTAGGCGGGATAGTCACAGATACGCAGTATTTT
CDR3 protein: CASSLGGIVTDTQYF

CDR3 length: 15
V gene: TRBV20-1
D gene: TRBD2
clone size: -
J gene: TRBJ2-7
CDR3 DNA: TGCAGTGGCCGGACTAGCGGGAGGCTACCCTACGAGCAGTACTTC
CDR3 protein: CSGRTSGRLPYEQYF

CDR3 length: 16
V gene: TRBV5-6
D gene: -
clone size: -
J gene: TRBJ2-7
CDR3 DNA: TGTGCCAGCAGCTTGGTCATGGACACCCGCAGCTACGAGCAGTACTTC
CDR3 protein: CASSLVMDTRSYEQYF

CDR3 length: 17
V gene: TRBV7-3
D gene: TRBD2
clone size: many
J gene: TRBJ2-2
CDR3 DNA: TGTGCCAGCAGCTCGGCGGAGCCCGGGGGGTACACCGGGGAGCTGTTTTTT
CDR3 protein: CASSSAEPGGYTGELFF

CDR3 length: 14
V gene: TRBV20-1
D gene: -
clone size: few
J gene: TRBJ1-1
CDR3 DNA: TGCAGTGCTTTACCGGGACAACTGAACACTGAAGCTTTCTTT
CDR3 protein: CSALPGQLNTEAFF

CDR3 length: 13
V gene: TRBV7-2
D gene: TRBD1
clone size: many
J gene: TRBJ2-3
CDR3 DNA: TGTGCCAGCAGCTCGACGACAGGGGTAGGGCAGTATTTT
CDR3 protein: CASSSTTGVGQYF

CDR3 length: 15
V gene: TRBV19
D gene: TRBD1
clone size: -
J gene: TRBJ1-5
CDR3 DNA: TGTGCCAGTAGCAGAGGGGGCGTAAGCAATCAGCCCCAGCATTTT
CDR3 protein: CASSRGGVSNQPQHF

CDR3 length: 13
V gene: TRBV5-4
D gene: -
clone size: -
J gene: TRBJ2-3
CDR3 DNA: TGTGCCAGCAGCGATTACACAGTCGATACGCAGTATTTT
CDR3 protein: CASSDYTVDTQYF

CDR3 length: 15
V gene: TRBV7-2
D gene: TRBD2
clone size: many
J gene: TRBJ2-2
CDR3 DNA: TGTGCCAGCAGTGTAGCGGGAGTAAGGCAGGTGAAGCTGTTTTTT
CDR3 protein: CASSVAGVRQVKLFF

CDR3 length: 16
V gene: TRBV7-6
D gene: TRBD1
clone size: -
J gene: TRBJ1-6
CDR3 DNA: TGTGCCAGCAGCCTGACTTCGGGACAGGGAAATTCACCCCTCCACTTT
CDR3 protein: CASSLTSGQGNSPLHF

CDR3 length: 14
V gene: TRBV7-9
D gene: -
clone size: many
J gene: TRBJ1-2
CDR3 DNA: TGTGCCAGCAGCTTAGCGAACCCGGTGGATGGCTACACCTTC
CDR3 protein: CASSLANPVDGYTF

CDR3 length: 13
V gene: TRBV7-2
D gene: -
clone size: many
J gene: TRBJ2-7
CDR3 DNA: TGTGCCAGCAGCTTACGACAGCCCTACGAGCAGTACTTC
CDR3 protein: CASSLRQPYEQYF

CDR3 length: 16
V gene: TRBV27
D gene: TRBD2
clone size: -
J gene: TRBJ2-1
CDR3 DNA: TGTGCCAGCAGTTATGGCGGGAGTGGGGGTTACAATGAGCAGTTCTTC
CDR3 protein: CASSYGGSGGYNEQFF

CDR3 length: 13
V gene: TRBV11-2
D gene: -
clone size: once
J gene: TRBJ2-5
CDR3 DNA: TGTGTCAGCAGCCTCGGGGTCCAAGAGACCCAGTACTTC
CDR3 protein: CVSSLGVQETQYF

CDR3 length: 15
V gene: TRBV2
D gene: -
clone size: few
J gene: TRBJ2-5
CDR3 DNA: TGTGCCAGCACCGCGGCGGACAGACTTGGGGAGACCCAGTACTTC
CDR3 protein: CASTAADRLGETQYF

CDR3 length: 11
V gene: TRBV6-5
D gene: -
clone size: -
J gene: TRBJ2-3
CDR3 DNA: TGTGCCAGCAGGTCAATAGATACGCAGTATTTT
CDR3 protein: CASRSIDTQYF

CDR3 length: 19
V gene: TRBV6-2/TRBV6-3
D gene: -
clone size: -
J gene: TRBJ1-5
CDR3 DNA: TGTGCCAGCAGTTACGATTGGACCCAATTATTGACAAATGATCAGCCCCAGCATTTT
CDR3 protein: CASSYDWTQLLTNDQPQHF

CDR3 length: 16
V gene: TRBV6-2/TRBV6-3
D gene: -
clone size: -
J gene: TRBJ2-1
CDR3 DNA: TGTGCCAGCTACCCAGGTGGCGTTAACCCCTACAATGAGCAGTTCTTC
CDR3 protein: CASYPGGVNPYNEQFF

CDR3 length: 13
V gene: TRBV10-3
D gene: -
clone size: few
J gene: TRBJ2-2
CDR3 DNA: TGTGCCATCAGTGATCCGACCGGCGGGGAGCTGTTTTTT
CDR3 protein: CAISDPTGGELFF

CDR3 length: 13
V gene: TRBV7-9
D gene: -
clone size: many
J gene: TRBJ1-2
CDR3 DNA: TGTGCCAGCAGCTCAACACGATCCTATGGCTACACCTTC
CDR3 protein: CASSSTRSYGYTF

CDR3 length: 16
V gene: TRBV5-1
D gene: TRBD2
clone size: few
J gene: TRBJ2-1
CDR3 DNA: TGCGCCAGCAGCCCTCTAGCGGGAGGGTTAGGCAATGAGCAGTTCTTC
CDR3 protein: CASSPLAGGLGNEQFF